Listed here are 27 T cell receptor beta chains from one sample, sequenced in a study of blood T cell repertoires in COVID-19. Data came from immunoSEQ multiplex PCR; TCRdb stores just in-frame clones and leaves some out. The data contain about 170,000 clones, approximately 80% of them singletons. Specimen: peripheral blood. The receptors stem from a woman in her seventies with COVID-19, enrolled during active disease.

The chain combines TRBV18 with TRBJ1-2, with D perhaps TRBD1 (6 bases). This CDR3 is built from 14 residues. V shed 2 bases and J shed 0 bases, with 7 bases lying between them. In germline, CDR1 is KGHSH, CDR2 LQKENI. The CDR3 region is CASSPTGTNYGYTF. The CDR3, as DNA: TGTGCCAGCTCACCAACAGGGACTAACTATGGCTACACCTTC.

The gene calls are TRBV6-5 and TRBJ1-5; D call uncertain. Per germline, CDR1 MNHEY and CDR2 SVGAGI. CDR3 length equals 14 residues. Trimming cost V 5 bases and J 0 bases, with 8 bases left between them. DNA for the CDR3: TGTGCCAGCAGTAATAGTTATAGCAATCAGCCCCAGCATTTT. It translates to CASSNSYSNQPQHF.

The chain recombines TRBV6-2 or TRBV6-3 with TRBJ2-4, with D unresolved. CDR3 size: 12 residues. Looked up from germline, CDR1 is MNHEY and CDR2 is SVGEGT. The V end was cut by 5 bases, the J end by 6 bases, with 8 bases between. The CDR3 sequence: CASSHSLNIQYF. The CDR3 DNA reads TGTGCCAGCAGTCACAGCCTAAACATTCAGTACTTC.

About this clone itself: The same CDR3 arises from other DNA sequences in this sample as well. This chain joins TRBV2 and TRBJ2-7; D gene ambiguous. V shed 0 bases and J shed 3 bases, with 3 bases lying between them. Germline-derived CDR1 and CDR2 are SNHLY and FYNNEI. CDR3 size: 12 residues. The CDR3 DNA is TGTGCCAGCAGTGAAGCCGGCTACGAGCAGTACGTC. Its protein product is CASSEAGYEQYV.

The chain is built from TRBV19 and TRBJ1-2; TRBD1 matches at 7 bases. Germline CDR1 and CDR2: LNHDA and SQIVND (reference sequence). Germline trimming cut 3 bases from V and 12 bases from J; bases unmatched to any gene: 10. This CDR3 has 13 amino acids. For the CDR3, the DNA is TGTGCCAGTAGTATCGCGACAGGGAAGTACAACACCTTC. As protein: CASSIATGKYNTF.

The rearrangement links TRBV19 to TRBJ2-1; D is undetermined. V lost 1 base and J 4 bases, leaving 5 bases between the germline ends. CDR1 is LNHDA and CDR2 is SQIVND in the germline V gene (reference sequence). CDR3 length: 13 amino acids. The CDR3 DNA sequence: TGTGCCAGTAGTATAGGCGTTTACAATGAGCAGTTCTTC. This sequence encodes CASSIGVYNEQFF. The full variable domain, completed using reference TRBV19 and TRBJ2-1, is DGGITQSPKYLFRKEGQNVTLSCEQNLNHDAMYWYRQDPGQGLRLIYYSQIVNDFQKGDIAEGYSVSREKKESFPLTVTSAQKNPTAFYLCASSIGVYNEQFFGPGTRLTVL.

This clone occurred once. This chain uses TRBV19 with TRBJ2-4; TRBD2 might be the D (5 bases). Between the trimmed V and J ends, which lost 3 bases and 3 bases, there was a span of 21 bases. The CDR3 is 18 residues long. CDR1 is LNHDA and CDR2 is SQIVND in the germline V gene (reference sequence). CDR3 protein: CASSISVVGEPGKNIQYF. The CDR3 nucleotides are TGTGCCAGTAGTATTAGCGTCGTTGGGGAACCTGGCAAAAACATTCAGTACTTC.

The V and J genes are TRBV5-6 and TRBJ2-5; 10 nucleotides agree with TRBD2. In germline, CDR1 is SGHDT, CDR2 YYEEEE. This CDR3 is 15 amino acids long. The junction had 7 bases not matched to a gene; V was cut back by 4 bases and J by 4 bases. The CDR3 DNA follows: TGTGCCAGCAGCAGACGACTAGCGGGTGGAGAGACCCAGTACTTC. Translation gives CASSRRLAGGETQYF.

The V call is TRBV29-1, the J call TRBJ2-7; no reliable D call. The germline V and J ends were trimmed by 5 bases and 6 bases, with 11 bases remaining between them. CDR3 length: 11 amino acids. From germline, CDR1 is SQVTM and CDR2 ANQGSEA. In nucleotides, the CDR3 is TGCAGCGTTTGGGCCGCCGGCGAGCAGTACTTC. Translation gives CSVWAAGEQYF.

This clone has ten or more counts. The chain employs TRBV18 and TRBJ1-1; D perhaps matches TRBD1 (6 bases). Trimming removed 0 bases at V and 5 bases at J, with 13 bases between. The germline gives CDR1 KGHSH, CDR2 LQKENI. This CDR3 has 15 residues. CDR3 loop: CASSPPAGRGTEAFF. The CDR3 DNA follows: TGTGCCAGCTCACCACCGGCGGGGAGGGGGACTGAAGCTTTCTTT. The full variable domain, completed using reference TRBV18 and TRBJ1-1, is NAGVMQNPRHLVRRRGQEARLRCSPMKGHSHVYWYRQLPEEGLKFMVYLQKENIIDESGMPKERFSAEFPKEGPSILRIQQVVRGDSAAYFCASSPPAGRGTEAFFGQGTRLTVV.

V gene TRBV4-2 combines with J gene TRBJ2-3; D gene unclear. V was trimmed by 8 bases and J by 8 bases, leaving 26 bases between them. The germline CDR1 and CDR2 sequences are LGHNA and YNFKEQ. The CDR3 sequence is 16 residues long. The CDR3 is CASGELSGSTIVTQYF. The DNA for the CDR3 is TGTGCCAGCGGCGAACTTTCAGGATCCACCATTGTTACGCAGTATTTT.

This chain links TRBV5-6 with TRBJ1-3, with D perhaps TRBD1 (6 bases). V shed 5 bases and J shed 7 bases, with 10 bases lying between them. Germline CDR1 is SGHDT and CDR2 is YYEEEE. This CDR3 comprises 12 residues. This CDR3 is CASRSQGNTIYF. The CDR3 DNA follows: TGTGCCAGCAGGTCTCAGGGGAACACCATATATTTT.

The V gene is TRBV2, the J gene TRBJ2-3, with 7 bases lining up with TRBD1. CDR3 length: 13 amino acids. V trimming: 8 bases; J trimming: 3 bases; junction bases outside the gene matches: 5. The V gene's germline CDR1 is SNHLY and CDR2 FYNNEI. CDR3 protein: CASRQGGTDTQYF. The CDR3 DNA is TGTGCCAGCCGACAGGGTGGGACAGATACGCAGTATTTT.

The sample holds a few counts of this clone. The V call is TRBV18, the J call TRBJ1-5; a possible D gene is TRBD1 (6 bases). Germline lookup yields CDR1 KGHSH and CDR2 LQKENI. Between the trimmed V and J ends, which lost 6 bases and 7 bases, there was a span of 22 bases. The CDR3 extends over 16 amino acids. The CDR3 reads CASSLTESGVRQPQHF. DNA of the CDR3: TGTGCCAGCTCCCTCACCGAGTCAGGGGTGAGGCAGCCCCAGCATTTT.

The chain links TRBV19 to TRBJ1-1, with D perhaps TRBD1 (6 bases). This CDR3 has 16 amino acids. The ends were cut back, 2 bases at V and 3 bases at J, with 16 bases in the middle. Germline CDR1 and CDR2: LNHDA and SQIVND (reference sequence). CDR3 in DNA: TGTGCCAGTAGTATATACTGGGACACTGGGGACACTGAAGCTTTCTTT. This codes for CASSIYWDTGDTEAFF. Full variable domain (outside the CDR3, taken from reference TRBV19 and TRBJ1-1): DGGITQSPKYLFRKEGQNVTLSCEQNLNHDAMYWYRQDPGQGLRLIYYSQIVNDFQKGDIAEGYSVSREKKESFPLTVTSAQKNPTAFYLCASSIYWDTGDTEAFFGQGTRLTVV.

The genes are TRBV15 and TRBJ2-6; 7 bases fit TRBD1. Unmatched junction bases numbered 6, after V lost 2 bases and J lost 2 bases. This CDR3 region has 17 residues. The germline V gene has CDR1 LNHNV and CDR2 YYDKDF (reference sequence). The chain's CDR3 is CATSRPTGAAGANVLTF. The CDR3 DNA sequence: TGTGCCACCAGCAGACCCACAGGGGCCGCTGGGGCCAACGTCCTGACTTTC.

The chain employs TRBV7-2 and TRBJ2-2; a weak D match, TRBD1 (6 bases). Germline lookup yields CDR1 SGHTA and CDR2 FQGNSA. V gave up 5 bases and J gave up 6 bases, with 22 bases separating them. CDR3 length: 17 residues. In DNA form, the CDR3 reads TGTGCCAGCAGCCCACGCCCTAGGACAGCTAGGGCCGGGGAGCTGTTTTTT. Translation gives CASSPRPRTARAGELFF.

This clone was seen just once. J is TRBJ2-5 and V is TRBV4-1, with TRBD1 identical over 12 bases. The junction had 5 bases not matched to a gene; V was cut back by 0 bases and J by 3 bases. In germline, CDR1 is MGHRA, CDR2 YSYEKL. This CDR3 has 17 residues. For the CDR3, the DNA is TGCGCCAGCAGCCAAGAGGGGACAGGGGGCGATGAAGAGACCCAGTACTTC. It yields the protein CASSQEGTGGDEETQYF.

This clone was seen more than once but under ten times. CDR3: CASSRTNPDTQYF. The CDR3 DNA follows: TGTGCCAGCAGCCGGACTAACCCAGATACGCAGTATTTT. V usage is TRBV3-1 (or the pseudogene TRBV3-2) and J usage is TRBJ2-3; a weak D match, TRBD2 (6 bases). The germline CDR1 and CDR2 sequences are LGHDT and YNNKEL (reference sequence). Trimming removed 4 bases from V and 4 bases from J, with 9 bases in between. This CDR3 contains 13 residues.

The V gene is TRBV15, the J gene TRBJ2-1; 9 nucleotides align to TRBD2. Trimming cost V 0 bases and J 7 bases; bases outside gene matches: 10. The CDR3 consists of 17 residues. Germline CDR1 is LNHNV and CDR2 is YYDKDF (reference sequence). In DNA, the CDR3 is TGTGCCACCAGCAGAGATCGGGCTAGCGGGACGGCGAATGAGCAGTTCTTC. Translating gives CATSRDRASGTANEQFF.

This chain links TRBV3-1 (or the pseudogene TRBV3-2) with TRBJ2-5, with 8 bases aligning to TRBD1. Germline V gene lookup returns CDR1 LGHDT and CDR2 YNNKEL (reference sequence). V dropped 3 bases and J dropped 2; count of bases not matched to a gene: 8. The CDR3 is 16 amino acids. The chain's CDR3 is CASSQRTGSRQETQYF. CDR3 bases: TGTGCCAGCAGCCAGAGGACAGGGAGCAGGCAAGAGACCCAGTACTTC.

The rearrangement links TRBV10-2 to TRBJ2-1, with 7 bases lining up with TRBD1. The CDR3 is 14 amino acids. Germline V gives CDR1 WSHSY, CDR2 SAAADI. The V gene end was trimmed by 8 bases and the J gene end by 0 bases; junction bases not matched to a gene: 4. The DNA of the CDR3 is TGCGCCAGCCTCCGGGACAGCTCCTACAATGAGCAGTTCTTC. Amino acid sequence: CASLRDSSYNEQFF.

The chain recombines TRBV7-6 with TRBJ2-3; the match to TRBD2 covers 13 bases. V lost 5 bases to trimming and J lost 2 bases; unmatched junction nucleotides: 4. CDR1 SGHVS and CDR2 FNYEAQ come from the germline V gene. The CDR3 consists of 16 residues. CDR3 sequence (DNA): TGTGCCAGCAGCCAACTAGCGGGAGGGCTCACAGATACGCAGTATTTT. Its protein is CASSQLAGGLTDTQYF.

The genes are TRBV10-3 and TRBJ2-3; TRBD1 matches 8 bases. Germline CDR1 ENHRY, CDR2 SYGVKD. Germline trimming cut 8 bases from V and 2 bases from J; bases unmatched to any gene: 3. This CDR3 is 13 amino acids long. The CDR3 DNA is TGTGCCATCCAGGGGGCTATCACAGATACGCAGTATTTT. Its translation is CAIQGAITDTQYF.

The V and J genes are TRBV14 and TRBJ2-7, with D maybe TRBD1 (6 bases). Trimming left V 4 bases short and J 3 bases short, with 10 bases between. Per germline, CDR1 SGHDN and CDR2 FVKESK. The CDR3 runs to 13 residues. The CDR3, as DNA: TGTGCCAGCAGCCGACAGGAGTTCTACGAGCAGTACGTC. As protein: CASSRQEFYEQYV.

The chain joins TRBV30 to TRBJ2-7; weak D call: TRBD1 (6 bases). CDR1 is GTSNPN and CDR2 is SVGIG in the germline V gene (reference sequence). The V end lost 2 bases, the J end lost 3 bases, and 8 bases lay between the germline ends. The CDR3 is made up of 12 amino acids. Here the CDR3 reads CAWSRGFYEQYF. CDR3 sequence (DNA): TGTGCCTGGAGTAGGGGGTTCTACGAGCAGTACTTC. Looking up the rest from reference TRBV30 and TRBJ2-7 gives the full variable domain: SQTIHQWPATLVQPVGSPLSLECTVEGTSNPNLYWYRQAAGRGLQLLFYSVGIGQISSEVPQNLSASRPQDRQFILSSKKLLLSDSGFYLCAWSRGFYEQYFGPGTRLTVT.

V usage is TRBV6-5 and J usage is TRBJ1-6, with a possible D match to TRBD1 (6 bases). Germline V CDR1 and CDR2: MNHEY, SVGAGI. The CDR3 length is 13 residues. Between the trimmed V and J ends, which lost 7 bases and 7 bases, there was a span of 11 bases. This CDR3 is CASKRTANSPLHF. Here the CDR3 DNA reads TGTGCCAGCAAGAGGACAGCGAATTCACCCCTCCACTTT.